This T cell receptor beta chain comes out of a study of CD8 T cells in ankylosing spondylitis. TCRdb redid the calling of the 5' RACE reads with MiXCR, one entry per CDR3 protein. The data show about 240,000 distinct CDR3 sequences, roughly 8.6% seen once. Germline V gives CDR1 SGHVS, CDR2 FQNEAQ. V lost 5 bases, J lost 5 bases, and 8 bases stayed unmatched. This CDR3 contains 14 residues. Ten or more counts support this clonotype. The clonotype originates from a male donor with ankylosing spondylitis or in good health (not recorded which). Material: blood, either unsorted or a sorted T cell fraction (not recorded which). V gene TRBV7-8 combines with J gene TRBJ2-7, with 8 bases aligning to TRBD1. DNA of the CDR3: TGTGCCAGCAGCACCCGGACAGGGTACCACGAGCAGTACTTC. Amino acid sequence: CASSTRTGYHEQYF.